This T cell receptor (beta chain) is drawn from a study of blood T cell repertoires in COVID-19. As originally analysed: Amplification of reference gene primers was used by the study to estimate nucleated cell counts. The table came from immunoSEQ multiplex PCR; TCRdb's copy has only in-frame clones and leaves some out. That table furnishes V, J and clone size, whereas the DNA furnished D and trimming. The table lists over 300,000 clones, roughly 88% of them singletons. V lost 3 bases and J lost 2, with 12 bases in between. In germline, CDR1 is LNHNV, CDR2 YYDKDF (reference sequence). This CDR3 spans 15 amino acids. Participants were aged about 18 to 100 years, lived in over 20 US areas, and enrolled virtually.

The chain employs TRBV15 and TRBJ2-3; the D is unclear. The source is a man aged 25 to 40 who had recovered from COVID-19. Sample: PBMCs or T cells enriched from blood (not recorded which). The CDR3 spells CATSSLSTITDTQYF. CDR3 bases: TGTGCCACCAGCAGTCTATCCACCATCACAGATACGCAGTATTTT.